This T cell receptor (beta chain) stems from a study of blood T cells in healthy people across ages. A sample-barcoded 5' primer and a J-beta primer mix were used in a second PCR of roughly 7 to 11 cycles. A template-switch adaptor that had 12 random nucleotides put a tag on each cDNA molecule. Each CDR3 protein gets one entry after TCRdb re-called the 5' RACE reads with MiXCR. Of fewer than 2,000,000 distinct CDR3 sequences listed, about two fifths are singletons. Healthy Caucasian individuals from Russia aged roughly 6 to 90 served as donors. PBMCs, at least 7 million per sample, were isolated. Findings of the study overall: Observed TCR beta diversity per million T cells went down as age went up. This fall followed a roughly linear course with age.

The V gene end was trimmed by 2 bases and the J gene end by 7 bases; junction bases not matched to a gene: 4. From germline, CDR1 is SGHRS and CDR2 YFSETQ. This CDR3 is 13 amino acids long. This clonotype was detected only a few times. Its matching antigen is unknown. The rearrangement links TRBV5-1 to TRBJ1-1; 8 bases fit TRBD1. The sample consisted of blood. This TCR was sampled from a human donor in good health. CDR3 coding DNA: TGCGCCAGCAGCTTTGAACAGGGGGTTGAAGCTTTCTTT. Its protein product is CASSFEQGVEAFF. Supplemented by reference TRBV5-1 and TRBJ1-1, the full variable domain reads KAGVTQTPRYLIKTRGQQVTLSCSPISGHRSVSWYQQTPGQGLQFLFEYFSETQRNKGNFPGRFSGRQFSNSRSEMNVSTLELGDSALYLCASSFEQGVEAFFGQGTRLTVV.